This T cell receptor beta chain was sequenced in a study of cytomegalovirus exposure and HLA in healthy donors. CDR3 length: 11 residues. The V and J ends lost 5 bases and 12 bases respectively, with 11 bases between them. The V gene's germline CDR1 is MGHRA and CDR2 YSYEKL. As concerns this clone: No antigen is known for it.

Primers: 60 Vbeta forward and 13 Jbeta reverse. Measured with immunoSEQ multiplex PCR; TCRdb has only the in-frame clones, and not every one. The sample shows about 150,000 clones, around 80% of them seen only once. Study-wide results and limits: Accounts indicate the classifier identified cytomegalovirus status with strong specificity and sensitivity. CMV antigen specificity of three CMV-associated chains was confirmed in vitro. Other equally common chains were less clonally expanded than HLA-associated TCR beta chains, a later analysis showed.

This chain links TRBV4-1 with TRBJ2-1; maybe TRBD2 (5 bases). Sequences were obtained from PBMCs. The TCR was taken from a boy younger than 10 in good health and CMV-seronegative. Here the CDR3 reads CASSAGLMQFF. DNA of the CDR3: TGCGCCAGCAGCGCGGGTCTAATGCAGTTCTTC.